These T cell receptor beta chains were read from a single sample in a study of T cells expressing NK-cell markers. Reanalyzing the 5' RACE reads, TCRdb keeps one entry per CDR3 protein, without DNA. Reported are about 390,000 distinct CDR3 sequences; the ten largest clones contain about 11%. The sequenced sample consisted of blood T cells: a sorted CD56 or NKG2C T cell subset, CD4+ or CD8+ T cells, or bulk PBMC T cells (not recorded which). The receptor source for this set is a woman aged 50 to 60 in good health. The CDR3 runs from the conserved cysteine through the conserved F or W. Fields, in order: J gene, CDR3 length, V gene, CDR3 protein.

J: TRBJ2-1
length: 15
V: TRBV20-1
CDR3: CSATPLGGNTNEQFF

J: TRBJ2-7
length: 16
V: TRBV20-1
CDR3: CSATYLQSGGPYEQYF

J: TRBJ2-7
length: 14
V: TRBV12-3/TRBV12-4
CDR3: CASSLTGGLREQYF

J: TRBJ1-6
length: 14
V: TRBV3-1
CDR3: CASSQDRGSRPLHF

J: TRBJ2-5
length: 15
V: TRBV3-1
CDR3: CASTRGHPGVETQYF

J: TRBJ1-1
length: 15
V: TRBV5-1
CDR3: CASSLATFSNTEAFF

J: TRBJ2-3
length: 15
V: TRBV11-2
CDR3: CASSLEGTSVGTQYF

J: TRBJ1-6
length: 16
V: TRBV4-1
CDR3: CASSQVRAGVNSPLHF

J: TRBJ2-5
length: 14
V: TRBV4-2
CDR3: CASSQDGSGETQYF

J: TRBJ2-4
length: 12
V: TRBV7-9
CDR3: CASSLESGSQYF

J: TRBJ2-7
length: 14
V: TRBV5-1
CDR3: CASSPSGSSYEQYF

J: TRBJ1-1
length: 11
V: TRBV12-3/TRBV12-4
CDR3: CASMGIERAFF

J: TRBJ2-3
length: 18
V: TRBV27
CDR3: CASSLSRPLGGVTDTQYF

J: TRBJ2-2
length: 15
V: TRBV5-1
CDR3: CASTLRAQETGELFF

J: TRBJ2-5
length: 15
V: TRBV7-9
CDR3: CASSPSGQGGETQYF

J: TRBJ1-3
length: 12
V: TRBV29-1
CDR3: CSVTWDRNTIYF

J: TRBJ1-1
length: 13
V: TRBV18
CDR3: CASSSTQGSEAFF

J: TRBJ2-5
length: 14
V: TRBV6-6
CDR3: CASSPTGVGETQYF

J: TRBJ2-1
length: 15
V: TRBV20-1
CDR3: CSAPRLAGDYNEQFF

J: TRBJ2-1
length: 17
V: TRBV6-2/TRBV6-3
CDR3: CASSYSIGSGPYNEQFF

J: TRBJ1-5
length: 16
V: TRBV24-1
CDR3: CATSPGQSGANQPQHF

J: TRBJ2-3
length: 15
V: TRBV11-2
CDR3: CASSLEGLQEDTQYF

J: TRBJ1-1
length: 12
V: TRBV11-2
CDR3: CASSNQGPEAFF

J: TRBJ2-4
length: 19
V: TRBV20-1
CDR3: CSAREPNPSSRIAKNIQYF

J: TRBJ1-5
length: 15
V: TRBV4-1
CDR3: CASSGSRQTNQPQHF

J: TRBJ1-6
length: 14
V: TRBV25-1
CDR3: CASSETDYNSPLHF

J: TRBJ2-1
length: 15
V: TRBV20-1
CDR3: CSARGVGTGDNEQFF

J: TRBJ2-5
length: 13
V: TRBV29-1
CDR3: CSVELTGPPTQYF

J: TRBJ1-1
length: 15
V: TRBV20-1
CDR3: CSASAPGQGASGAFF

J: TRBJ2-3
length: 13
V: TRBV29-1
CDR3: CSAGGGVADTQYF

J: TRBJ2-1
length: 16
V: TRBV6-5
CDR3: CASSYHPAWTYNEQFF

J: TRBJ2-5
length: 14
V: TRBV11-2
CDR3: CASRTGLRGETQYF

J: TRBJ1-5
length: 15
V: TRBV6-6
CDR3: CASSSKGQSNQPQHF

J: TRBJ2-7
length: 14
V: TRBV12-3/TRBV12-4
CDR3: CASTFKERNYEQYF

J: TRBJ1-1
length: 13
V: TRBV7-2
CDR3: CASSLESRFRAFF

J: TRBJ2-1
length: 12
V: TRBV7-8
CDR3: CASSPLVGWRFF

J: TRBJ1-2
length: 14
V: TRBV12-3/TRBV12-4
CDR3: CASSLGTAPTGYTF

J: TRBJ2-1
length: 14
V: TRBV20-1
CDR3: CSARLAGESNEQFF

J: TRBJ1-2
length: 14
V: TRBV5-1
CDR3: CASSLEGGAGGYTF

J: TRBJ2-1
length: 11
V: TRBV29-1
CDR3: CSVRGYGEQFF

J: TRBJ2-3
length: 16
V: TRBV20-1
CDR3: CSARGEDSESFDTQYF

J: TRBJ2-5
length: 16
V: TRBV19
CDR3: CASSIVAGSFQETQYF

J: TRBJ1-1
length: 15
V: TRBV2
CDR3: CASSEPQGGNTEAFF

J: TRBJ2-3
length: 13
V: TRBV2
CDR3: CAREREGQDTQYF

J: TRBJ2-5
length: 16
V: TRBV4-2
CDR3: CASSQVWSGSQETQYF

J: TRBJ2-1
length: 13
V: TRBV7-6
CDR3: CASSLVRYDEQFF

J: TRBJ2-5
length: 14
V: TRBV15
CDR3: CATSRDQGGETQYF

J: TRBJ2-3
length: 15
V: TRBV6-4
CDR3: CASSRTGGQADTQYF

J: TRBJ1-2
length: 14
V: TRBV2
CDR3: CASRPDGANYGYTF

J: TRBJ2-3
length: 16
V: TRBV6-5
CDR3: CASSDSAGLSPDTQYF

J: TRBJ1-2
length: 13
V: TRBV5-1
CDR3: CASSVSPNYGYTF

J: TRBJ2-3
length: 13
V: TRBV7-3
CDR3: CASSSLITDTQYF

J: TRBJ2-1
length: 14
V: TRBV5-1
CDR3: CASSLTTGGNEQFF

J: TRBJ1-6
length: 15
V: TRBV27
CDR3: CASSQVVGGNSPLHF

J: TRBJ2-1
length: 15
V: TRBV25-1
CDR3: CASSEDMGLGNEQFF